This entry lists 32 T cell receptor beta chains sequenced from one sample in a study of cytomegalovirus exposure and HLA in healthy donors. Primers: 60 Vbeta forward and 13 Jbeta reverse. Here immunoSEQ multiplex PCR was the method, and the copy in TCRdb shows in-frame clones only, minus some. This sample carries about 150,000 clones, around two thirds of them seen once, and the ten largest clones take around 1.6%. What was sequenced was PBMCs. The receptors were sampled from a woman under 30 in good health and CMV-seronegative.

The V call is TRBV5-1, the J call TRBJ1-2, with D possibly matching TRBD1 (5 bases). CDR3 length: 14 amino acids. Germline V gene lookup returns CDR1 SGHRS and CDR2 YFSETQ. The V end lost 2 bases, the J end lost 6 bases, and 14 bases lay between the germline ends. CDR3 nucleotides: TGCGCCAGCAGCTTAGGGGCCTTACGGGATGGCTACACCTTC. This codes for CASSLGALRDGYTF.

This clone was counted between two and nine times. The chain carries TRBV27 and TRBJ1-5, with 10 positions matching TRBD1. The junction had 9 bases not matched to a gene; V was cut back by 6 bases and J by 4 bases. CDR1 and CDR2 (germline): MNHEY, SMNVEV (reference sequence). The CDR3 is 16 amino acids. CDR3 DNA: TGTGCCAGCAGGGACCGGGACAGGGGTTTTAATCAGCCCCAGCATTTT. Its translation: CASRDRDRGFNQPQHF.

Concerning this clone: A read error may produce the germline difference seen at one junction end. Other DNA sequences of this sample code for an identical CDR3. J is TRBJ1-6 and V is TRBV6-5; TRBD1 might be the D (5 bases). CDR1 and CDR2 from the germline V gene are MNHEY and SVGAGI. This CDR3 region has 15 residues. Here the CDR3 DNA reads TGCGCCAGCAGTTACTCGACGGGGGATCCTTCACCCCTCCACTTT. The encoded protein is CASSYSTGDPSPLHF.

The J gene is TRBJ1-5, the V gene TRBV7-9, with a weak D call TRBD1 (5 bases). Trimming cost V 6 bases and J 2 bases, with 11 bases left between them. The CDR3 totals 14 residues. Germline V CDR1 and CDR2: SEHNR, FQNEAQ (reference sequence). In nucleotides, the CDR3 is TGTGCCAGCAGTTACGACAGCGGCAATCAGCCCCAGCATTTT. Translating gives CASSYDSGNQPQHF. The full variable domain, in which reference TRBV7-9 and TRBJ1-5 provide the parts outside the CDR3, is DTGVSQNPRHKITKRGQNVTFRCDPISEHNRLYWYRQTLGQGPEFLTYFQNEAQLEKSRLLSDRFSAERPKGSFSTLEIQRTEQGDSAMYLCASSYDSGNQPQHFGDGTRLSIL.

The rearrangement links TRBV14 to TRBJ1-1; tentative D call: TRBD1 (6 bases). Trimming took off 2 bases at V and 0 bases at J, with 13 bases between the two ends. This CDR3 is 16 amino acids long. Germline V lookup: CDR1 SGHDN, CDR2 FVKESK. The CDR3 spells CASSQRGRGMNTEAFF. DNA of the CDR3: TGTGCCAGCAGCCAAAGGGGAAGGGGGATGAACACTGAAGCTTTCTTT.

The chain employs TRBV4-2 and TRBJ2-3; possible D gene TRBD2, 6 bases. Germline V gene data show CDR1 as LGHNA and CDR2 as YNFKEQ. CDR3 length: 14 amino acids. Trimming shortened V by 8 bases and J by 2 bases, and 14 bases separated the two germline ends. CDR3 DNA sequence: TGTGCCAGCCGTCTAGGAGGGGACACAGATACGCAGTATTTT. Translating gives CASRLGGDTDTQYF.

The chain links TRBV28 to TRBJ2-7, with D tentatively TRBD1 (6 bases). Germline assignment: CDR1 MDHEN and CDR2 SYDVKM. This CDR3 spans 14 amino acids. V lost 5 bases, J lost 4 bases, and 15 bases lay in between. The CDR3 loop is CASSPLLGGYEQYV. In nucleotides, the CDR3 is TGTGCCAGCAGTCCGCTCCTAGGGGGTTACGAGCAGTACGTC.

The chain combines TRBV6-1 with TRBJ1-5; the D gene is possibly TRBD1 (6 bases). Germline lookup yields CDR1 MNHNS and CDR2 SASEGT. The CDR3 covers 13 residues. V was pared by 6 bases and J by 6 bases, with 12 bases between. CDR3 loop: CASSPGGGQPQHF. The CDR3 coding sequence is TGTGCCAGCAGCCCGGGAGGGGGTCAGCCCCAGCATTTT.

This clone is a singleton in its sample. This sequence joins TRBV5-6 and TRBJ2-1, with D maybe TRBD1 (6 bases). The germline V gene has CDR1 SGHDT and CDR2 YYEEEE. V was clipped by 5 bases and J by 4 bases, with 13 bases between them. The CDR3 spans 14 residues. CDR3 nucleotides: TGTGCCAGCAGGAACAGGGATGAGTACAATGAGCAGTTCTTC. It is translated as CASRNRDEYNEQFF.

In DNA, the CDR3 is TGTGCCAGCAGTCCTCAACTCGATTGGCGGAGCGGGAGAGGCACCGGGGAGCTGTTTTTT. Its translation: CASSPQLDWRSGRGTGELFF. The chain is built from TRBV2 and TRBJ2-2, with 8 bases lining up with TRBD2. Per germline, CDR1 SNHLY and CDR2 FYNNEI. V lost 5 bases, J lost 4 bases, and 21 bases stayed unmatched. CDR3 length: 20 amino acids.

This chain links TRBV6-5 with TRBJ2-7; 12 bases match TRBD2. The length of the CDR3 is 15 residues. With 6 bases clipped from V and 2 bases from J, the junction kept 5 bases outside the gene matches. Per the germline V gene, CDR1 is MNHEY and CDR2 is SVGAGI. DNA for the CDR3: TGTGCCAGCAGGACCCGACTAGCGGGGGCCTACGAGCAGTACTTC. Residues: CASRTRLAGAYEQYF.

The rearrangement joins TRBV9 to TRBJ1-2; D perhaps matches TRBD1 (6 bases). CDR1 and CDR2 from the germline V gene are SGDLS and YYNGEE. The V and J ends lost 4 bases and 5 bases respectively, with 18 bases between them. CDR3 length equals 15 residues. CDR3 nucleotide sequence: TGTGCCAGCAGCCCAGGGGTTGGGGGAGATTATGGCTACACCTTC. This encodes CASSPGVGGDYGYTF.

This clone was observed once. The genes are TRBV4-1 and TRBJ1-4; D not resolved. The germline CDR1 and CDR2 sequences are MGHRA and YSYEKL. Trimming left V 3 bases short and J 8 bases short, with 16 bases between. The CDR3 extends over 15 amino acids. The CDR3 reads CASSQGEGRREKLFF. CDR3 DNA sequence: TGCGCCAGCAGCCAGGGTGAGGGCAGGCGCGAAAAACTGTTTTTT.

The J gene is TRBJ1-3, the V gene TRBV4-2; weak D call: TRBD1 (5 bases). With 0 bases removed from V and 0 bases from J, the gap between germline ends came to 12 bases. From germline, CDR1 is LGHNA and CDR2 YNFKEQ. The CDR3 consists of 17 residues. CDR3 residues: CASSQETAEASGNTIYF. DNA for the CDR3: TGTGCCAGCAGCCAAGAGACAGCAGAAGCCTCTGGAAACACCATATATTTT.

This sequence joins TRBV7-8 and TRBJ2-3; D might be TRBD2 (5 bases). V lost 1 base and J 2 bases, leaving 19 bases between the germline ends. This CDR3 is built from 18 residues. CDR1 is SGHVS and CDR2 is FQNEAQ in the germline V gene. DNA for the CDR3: TGTGCCAGCAGCTTAGAGGGTCTTCTAGCTTTAACCACAGATACGCAGTATTTT. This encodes CASSLEGLLALTTDTQYF.

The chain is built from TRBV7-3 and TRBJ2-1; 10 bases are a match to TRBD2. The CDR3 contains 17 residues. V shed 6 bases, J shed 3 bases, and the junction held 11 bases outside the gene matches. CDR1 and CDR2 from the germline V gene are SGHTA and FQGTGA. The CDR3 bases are TGTGCCAGCAGTCCCGGCCATAGCGGGGGGCTCTACAATGAGCAGTTCTTC. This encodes CASSPGHSGGLYNEQFF.

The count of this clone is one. The CDR3: CASSQDTGGLYNEQFF. CDR3 DNA sequence: TGCGCCAGCAGCCAAGATACGGGGGGGCTTTACAATGAGCAGTTCTTC. This chain uses TRBV4-1 with TRBJ2-1; 8 bases map to TRBD2. CDR1 and CDR2 from the germline V gene are MGHRA and YSYEKL. The junction had 5 bases not matched to a gene; V was cut back by 0 bases and J by 4 bases. The CDR3 extends over 16 amino acids.

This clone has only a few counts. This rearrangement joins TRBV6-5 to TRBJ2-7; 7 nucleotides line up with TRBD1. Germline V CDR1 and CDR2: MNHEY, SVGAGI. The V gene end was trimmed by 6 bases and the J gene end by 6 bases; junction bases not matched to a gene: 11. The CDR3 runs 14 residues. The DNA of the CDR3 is TGTGCCAGCAGCCAACTACAGGGGCCCATCGAGCAGTACTTC. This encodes CASSQLQGPIEQYF.

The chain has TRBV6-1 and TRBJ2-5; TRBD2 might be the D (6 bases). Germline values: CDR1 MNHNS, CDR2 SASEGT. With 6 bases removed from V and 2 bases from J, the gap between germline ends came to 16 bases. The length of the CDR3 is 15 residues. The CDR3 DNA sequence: TGTGCCAGCAGCCGGAGGGCCCCTCAGCAAGAGACCCAGTACTTC. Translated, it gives CASSRRAPQQETQYF.

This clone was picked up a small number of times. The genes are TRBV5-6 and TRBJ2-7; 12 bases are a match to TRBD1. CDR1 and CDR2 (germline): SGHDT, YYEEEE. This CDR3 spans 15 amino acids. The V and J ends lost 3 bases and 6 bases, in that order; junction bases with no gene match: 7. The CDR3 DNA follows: TGTGCCAGCAGCTCCCGGGACAGGGGGCGAGCCGAGCAGTACGTC. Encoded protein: CASSSRDRGRAEQYV.

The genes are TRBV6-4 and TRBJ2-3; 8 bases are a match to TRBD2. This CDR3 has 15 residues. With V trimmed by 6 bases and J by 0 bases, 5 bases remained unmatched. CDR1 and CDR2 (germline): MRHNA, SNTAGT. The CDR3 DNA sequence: TGTGCCAGCAGCGCCAGCGGGGGCAGCACAGATACGCAGTATTTT. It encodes CASSASGGSTDTQYF.

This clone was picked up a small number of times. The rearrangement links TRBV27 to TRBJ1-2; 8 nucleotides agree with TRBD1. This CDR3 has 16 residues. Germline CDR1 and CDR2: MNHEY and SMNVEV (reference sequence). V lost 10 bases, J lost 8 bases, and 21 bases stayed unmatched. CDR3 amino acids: CATCSRDRLYIGGYTF. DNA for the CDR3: TGTGCCACCTGCTCCCGGGACAGGCTGTACATCGGAGGCTACACCTTC.

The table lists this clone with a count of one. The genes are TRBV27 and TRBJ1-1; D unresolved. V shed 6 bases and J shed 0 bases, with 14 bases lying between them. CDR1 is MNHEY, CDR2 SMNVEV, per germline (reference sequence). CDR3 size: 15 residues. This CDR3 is CASSAGVAVNTEAFF. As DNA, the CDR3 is TGTGCCAGCAGCGCCGGTGTGGCGGTGAACACTGAAGCTTTCTTT.

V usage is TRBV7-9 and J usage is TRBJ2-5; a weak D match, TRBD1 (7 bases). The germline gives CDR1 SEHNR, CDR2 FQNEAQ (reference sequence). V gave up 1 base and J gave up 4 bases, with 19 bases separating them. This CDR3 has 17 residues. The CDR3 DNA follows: TGTGCCAGCAGCTTAGAGGGGGCGGGATTGGGAGCAGAGACCCAGTACTTC. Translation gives CASSLEGAGLGAETQYF.

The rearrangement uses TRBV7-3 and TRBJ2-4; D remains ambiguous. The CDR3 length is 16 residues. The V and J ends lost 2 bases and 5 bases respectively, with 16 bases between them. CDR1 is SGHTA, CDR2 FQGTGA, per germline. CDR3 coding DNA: TGTGCCAGCAGCTTAGGCCCCGCGGAAGGCCAAAACATTCAGTACTTC. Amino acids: CASSLGPAEGQNIQYF.

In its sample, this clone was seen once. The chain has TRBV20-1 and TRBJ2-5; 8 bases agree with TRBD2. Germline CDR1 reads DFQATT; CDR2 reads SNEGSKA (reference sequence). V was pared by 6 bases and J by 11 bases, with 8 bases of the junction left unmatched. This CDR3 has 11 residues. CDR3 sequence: CSANRGGPQYF. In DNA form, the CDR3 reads TGCAGTGCAAATCGGGGGGGCCCTCAGTACTTC.

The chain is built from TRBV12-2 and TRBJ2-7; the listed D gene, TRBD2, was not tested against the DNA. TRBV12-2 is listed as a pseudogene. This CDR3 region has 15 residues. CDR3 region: CASRLASIAQREQYV. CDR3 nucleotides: TGTGCAAGTCGCTTAGCCTCGATCGCCCAGCGCGAGCAGTACGTC.

The CDR3 nucleotides read TGTGCCAGCAGCCAAGGGGGGCGGGGGGGGAGCACAGATACGCAGTATTTT. Translating it yields CASSQGGRGGSTDTQYF. The gene calls are TRBV4-2 and TRBJ2-3, with 9 bases fitting TRBD2. The J segment lost 0 bases and the V segment lost 1 base, leaving 5 bases of the junction unmatched. CDR1 and CDR2 (germline): LGHNA, YNFKEQ. The CDR3 is made up of 17 amino acids.

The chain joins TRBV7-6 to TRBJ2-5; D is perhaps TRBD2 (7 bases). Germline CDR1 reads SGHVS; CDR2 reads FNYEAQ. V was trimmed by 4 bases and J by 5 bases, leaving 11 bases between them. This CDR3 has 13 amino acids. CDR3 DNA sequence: TGTGCCAGCAGCTGGGGGGGCCGGGAGACCCAGTACTTC. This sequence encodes CASSWGGRETQYF.

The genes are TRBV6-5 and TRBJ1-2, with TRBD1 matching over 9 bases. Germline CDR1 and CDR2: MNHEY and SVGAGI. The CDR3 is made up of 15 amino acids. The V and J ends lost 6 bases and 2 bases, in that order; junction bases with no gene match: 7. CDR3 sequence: CASRTPGQGNYGYTF. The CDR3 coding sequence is TGTGCCAGCAGGACCCCGGGACAGGGCAACTATGGCTACACCTTC.

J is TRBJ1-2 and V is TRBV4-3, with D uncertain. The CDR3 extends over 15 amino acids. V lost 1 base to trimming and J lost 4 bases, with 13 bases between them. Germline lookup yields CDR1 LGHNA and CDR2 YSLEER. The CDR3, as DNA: TGCGCCAGCAGCCAAGGCGACGGGAGATTCTATGGCTACACCTTC. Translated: CASSQGDGRFYGYTF.

The CDR3 DNA reads as TGTGCCAGCAGCCCCCCGACAGATACGCAGTATTTT. Translated, it gives CASSPPTDTQYF. The chain uses TRBV7-2 and TRBJ2-3; D is unclear. V gave up 5 bases and J gave up 3 bases, with 6 bases separating them. The length of the CDR3 is 12 residues. CDR1 is SGHTA and CDR2 is FQGNSA in the germline V gene.